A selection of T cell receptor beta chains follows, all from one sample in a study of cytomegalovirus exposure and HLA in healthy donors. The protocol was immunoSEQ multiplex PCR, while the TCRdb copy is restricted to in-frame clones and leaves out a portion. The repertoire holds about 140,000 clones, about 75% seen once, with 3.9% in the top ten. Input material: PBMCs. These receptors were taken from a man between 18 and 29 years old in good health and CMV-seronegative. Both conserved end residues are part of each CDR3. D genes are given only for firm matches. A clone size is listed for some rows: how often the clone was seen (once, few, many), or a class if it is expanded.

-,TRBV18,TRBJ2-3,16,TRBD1,TGTGCCAGCTCACCACCCGGGACAGGGTTCCCAGATACGCAGTATTTT,CASSPPGTGFPDTQYF
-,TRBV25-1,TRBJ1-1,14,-,TGTGCCAGCAGTGTTGGGGCAGGGAACACTGAAGCTTTCTTT,CASSVGAGNTEAFF
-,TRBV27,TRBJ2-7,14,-,TGTGCCAGAGGGGGGGGGCACCCCAACTACGAGCAGTACTTC,CARGGGHPNYEQYF
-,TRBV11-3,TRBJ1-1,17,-,TGTGCCAGCAGCTCCTCAACCCAGGGACTGCTAAACACTGAAGCTTTCTTT,CASSSSTQGLLNTEAFF
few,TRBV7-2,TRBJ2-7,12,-,TGTGCCAGCAGCTCAACGGACAGAGAGCAGTACTTC,CASSSTDREQYF
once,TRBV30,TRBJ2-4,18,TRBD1,TGTGCCTGGAGTGACAAAACAGGGGCCCCTCTAGCCAAAAACATTCAGTACTTC,CAWSDKTGAPLAKNIQYF
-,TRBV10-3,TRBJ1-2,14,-,TGTGCCATCAGTGAACTGGGCAGTAACTATGGCTACACCTTC,CAISELGSNYGYTF
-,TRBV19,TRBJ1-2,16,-,TGTGCCAGTAGTAGTTTTAGCGACCCCGCGGGCTATGGCTACACCTTC,CASSSFSDPAGYGYTF
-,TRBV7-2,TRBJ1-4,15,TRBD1,TGTGCCAGCAGCCCAGGGACAGACCGCCGAGAAAAACTGTTTTTT,CASSPGTDRREKLFF
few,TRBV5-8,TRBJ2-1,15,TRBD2,TGTGCCAGCAGCTCCCTAGCGGGGGGCATGAATGAGCAGTTCTTC,CASSSLAGGMNEQFF
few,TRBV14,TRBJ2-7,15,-,TGTGCCAGCAGCCAAGAACCCCGGGGCTCCTACGAGCAGTACTTC,CASSQEPRGSYEQYF
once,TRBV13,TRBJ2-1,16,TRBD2,TGTGCCAGCAGCTTTTTGACTAGCGGGGGGTACAATGAGCAGTTCTTC,CASSFLTSGGYNEQFF
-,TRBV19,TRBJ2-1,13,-,TGTGCCAGTAGTATAACAGGGAACGGGGAGCAGTTCTTC,CASSITGNGEQFF
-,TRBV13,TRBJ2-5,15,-,TGTGCCAGCAGCTTAGGCCACACATCCCAAGAGACCCAGTACTTC,CASSLGHTSQETQYF
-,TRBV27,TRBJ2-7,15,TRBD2,TGTGCCAGCAGTTTCTTATCTAGCGGGGGCTACGAGCAGTACTTC,CASSFLSSGGYEQYF